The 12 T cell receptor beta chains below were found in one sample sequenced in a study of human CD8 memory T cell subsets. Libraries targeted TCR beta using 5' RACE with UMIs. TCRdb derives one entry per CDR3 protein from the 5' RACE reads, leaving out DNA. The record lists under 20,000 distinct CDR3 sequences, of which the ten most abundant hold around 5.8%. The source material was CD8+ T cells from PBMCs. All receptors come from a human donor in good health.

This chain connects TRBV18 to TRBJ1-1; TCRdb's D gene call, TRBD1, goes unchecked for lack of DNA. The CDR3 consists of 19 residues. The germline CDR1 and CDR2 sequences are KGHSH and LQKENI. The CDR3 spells CASSPEAWQGTGWNTEAFF.

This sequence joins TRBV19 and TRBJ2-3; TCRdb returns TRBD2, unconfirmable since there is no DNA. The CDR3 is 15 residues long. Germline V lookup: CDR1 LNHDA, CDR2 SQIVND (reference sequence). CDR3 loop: CASSTSGADTDTQYF.

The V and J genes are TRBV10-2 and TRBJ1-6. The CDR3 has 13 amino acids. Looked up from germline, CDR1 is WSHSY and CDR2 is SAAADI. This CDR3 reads CASSASDNSPLHF.

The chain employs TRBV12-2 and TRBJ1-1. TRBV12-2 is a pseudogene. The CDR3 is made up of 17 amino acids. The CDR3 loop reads CASRLRRLGGLNTEAFF.

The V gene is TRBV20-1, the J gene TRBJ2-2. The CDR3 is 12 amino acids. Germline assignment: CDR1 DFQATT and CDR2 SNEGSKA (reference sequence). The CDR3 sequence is CSARKNTGELFF.

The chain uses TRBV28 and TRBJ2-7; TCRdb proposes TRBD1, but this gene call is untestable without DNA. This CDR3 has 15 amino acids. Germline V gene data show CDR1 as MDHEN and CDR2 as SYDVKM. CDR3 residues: CASSPTFSGSYEQYF.

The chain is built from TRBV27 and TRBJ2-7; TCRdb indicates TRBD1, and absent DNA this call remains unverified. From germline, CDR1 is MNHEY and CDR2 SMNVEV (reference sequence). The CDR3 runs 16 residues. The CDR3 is CASSFHRQGKSYEQYF.

The CDR3 region is CASSLTSGREYIHEQYF. This chain uses TRBV5-1 with TRBJ2-7; lacking DNA, the TRBD2 call made by TCRdb goes unchecked. The CDR3 totals 17 residues. The germline CDR1 and CDR2 sequences are SGHRS and YFSETQ.

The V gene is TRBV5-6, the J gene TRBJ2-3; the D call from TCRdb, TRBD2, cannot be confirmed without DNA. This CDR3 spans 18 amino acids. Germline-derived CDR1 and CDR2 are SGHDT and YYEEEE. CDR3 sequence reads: CASSLGPKRSGATDTQYF.

CDR3: CASSPGTKGEQYF. The chain links TRBV18 to TRBJ2-7; TCRdb returns TRBD1, unconfirmable since there is no DNA. CDR3 length: 13 residues. Germline loops: CDR1 KGHSH, CDR2 LQKENI.

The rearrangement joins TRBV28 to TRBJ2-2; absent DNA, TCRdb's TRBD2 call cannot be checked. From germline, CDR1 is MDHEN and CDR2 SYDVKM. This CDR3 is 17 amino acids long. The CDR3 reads CASSPGVREHDTGELFF.

This CDR3 is CATSDPTTGERYGYTF. The V gene is TRBV24-1, the J gene TRBJ1-2; there is no DNA to check the TCRdb D call of TRBD1. Germline V CDR1 and CDR2: KGHDR, SFDVKD. The CDR3 contains 16 residues.